This TCR beta chain emerged from a study of T cells in Graves' hyperthyroidism and ophthalmopathy. General study findings and limits: Ophthalmopathy and stable hyperthyroidism were told apart by a 13 V-J model. A median around six months before onset, the model predicted ophthalmopathy.

The study defined stable Graves' hyperthyroidism as no ophthalmopathy progression within 18 months. Lactation, pregnancy, other autoimmune disease or uncontrolled infection excluded patients. The source material, RNA transcripts, was used to amplify TCR beta CDR3 regions. The TCR CDR3 first-round RT-PCR relied on the HTBI primer set. Via MiXCR, TCRdb re-called the multiplex PCR reads, giving one row per CDR3 protein. The sample has hundreds of thousands of distinct CDR3 sequences; about 43% are singletons. A word on this clonotype: Its cognate antigen is unknown. This may arise from a read error, as a much more abundant clone is one base away.

This CDR3 is built from 15 residues. Germline V gene lookup returns CDR1 SEHNR and CDR2 FQNEAQ (reference sequence). V was cut by 5 bases and J by 7 bases, with 15 bases left in between. Input material: peripheral blood or thyroid tissue (not recorded which). This rearrangement joins TRBV7-9 to TRBJ1-6, with D uncertain. The sequence was obtained from a woman under 30 with Graves' hyperthyroidism. In DNA, the CDR3 is TGTGCCAGCAGCAAGAGATCTGGGAAGAATTCACCCCTCCACTTT. This gives the protein CASSKRSGKNSPLHF.